The T cell receptor (beta chain) under discussion was sequenced for a study of long-term antiretroviral therapy in people with HIV. Study-wide results and limits: Pre-ART clonal expansion yielded clones that dominated the repertoire at all time points. It was not possible to obtain data on ART adherence, viral resistance or therapy changes.

This clone has a handful of counts. Its cognate antigen is unknown. This CDR3 comprises 12 residues. V lost 5 bases to trimming and J lost 7 bases, with 9 bases between them. Per the germline V gene, CDR1 is SEHNR and CDR2 is FQNEAQ (reference sequence). Survey-level immunoSEQ v3.0 assays were run. Produced via immunoSEQ multiplex PCR; TCRdb's table is partial and in-frame only. The repertoire consists of about 6,600 clones, with just under 75% occurring once and the leading ten covering 6% to 9%. This receptor was taken from a man aged 18 to 30 with HIV. Source: unsorted PBMCs, taken 0.1 years before starting antiretroviral therapy. The gene calls are TRBV7-9 and TRBJ1-5; D not certain. The CDR3 nucleotides are TGTGCCAGCAGCCTGATCGGGCAGCCCCAGCATTTT. This codes for CASSLIGQPQHF.